This section outlines one T cell receptor beta chain sequence together with its context. No antigen is known for it. This record belongs to a study of PD-1 blockade in classical Hodgkin lymphoma. TCRdb's copy holds only in-frame clones and misses some; the assay was immunoSEQ multiplex PCR. Of roughly 140,000 clones listed, 78% are singletons. Study-wide results and limits: Whereas CD4+ TCR diversity had risen significantly by C4D1, CD8+ TCR diversity had not.

The CDR3 is 14 residues long. Germline assignment: CDR1 SNHLY and CDR2 FYNNEI. The J segment lost 7 bases and the V segment lost 7 bases, leaving 7 bases of the junction unmatched. Brentuximab vedotin exposure varied among the patients, all of whom had relapsed after autologous stem cell transplantation. This TCR was sampled from a human donor with classical Hodgkin lymphoma. The J gene is TRBJ2-2, the V gene TRBV2, with 9 positions matching TRBD1. This specimen consisted of peripheral blood mononuclear cells (PBMCs), obtained before the second cycle of nivolumab. This chain's CDR3 is CASTRDRANGELFF. The CDR3 nucleotides are TGTGCCAGCACCCGGGACAGGGCGAACGGGGAGCTGTTTTTT.